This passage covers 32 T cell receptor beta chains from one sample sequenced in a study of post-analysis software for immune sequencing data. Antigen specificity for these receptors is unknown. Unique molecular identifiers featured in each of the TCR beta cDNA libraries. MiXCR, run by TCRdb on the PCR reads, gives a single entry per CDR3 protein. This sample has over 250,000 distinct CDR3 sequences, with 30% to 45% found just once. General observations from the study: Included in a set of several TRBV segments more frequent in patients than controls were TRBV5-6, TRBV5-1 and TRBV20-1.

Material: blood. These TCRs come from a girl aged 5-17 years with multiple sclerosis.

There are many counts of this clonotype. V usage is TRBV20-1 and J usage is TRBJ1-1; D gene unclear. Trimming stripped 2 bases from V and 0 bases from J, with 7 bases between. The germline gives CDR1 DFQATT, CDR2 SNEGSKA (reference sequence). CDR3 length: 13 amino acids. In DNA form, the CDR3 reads TGCAGTGCTAGAAGGCTGATGAACACTGAAGCTTTCTTT. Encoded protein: CSARRLMNTEAFF.

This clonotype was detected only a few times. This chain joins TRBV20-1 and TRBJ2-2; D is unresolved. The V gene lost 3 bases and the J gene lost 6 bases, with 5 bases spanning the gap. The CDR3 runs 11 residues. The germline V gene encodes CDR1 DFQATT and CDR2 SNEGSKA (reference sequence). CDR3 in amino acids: CSARGPGELFF. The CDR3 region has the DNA TGCAGTGCTAGGGGTCCCGGGGAGCTGTTTTTT.

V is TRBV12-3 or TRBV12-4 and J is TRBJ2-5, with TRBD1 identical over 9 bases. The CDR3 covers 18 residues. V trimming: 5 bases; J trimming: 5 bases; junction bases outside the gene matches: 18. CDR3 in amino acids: CASSPSLQGAWGGETQYF. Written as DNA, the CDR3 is TGTGCCAGCAGTCCATCCCTACAGGGGGCTTGGGGGGGGGAGACCCAGTACTTC.

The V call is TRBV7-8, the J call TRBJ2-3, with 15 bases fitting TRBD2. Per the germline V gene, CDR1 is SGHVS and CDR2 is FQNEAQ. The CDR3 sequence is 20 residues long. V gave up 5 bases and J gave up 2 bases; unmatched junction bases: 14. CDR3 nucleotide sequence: TGTGCCAGCAGCACCCCGGGACTAGCGGGGGGCCCGGGTATCACAGATACGCAGTATTTT. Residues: CASSTPGLAGGPGITDTQYF.

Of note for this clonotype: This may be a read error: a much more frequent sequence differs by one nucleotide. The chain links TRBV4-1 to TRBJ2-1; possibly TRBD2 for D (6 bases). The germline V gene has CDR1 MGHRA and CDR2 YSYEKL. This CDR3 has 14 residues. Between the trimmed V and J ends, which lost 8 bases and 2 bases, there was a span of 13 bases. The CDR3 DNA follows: TGCGCCAGCGGCCCGACTAGGACCTACAATGAGCAGTTCTTC. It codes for CASGPTRTYNEQFF.

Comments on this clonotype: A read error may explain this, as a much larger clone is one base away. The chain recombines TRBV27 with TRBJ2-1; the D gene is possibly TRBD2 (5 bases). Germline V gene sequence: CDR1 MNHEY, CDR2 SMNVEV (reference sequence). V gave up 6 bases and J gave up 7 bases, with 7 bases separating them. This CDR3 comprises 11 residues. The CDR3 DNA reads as TGTGCCAGCAGAGAGGGAAATGAGCAGTTCTTC. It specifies CASREGNEQFF.

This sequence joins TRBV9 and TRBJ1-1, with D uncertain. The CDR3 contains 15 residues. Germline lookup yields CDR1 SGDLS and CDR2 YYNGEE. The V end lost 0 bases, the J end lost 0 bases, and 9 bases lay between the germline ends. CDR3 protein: CASSVAEAMNTEAFF. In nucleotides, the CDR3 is TGTGCCAGCAGCGTAGCTGAAGCCATGAACACTGAAGCTTTCTTT.

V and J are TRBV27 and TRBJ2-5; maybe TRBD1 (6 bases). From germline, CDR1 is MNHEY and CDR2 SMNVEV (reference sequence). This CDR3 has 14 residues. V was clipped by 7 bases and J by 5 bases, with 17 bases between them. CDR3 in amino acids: CASKILGAAETQYF. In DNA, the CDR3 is TGTGCCAGCAAAATCTTGGGGGCCGCGGAGACCCAGTACTTC.

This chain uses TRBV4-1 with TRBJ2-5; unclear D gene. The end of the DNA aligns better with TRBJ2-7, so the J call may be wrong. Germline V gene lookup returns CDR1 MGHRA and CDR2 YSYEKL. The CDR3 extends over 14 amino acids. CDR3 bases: TGCGCCAGCAGCCAATTTAAGGATAACTACGAGCAGTACTTC. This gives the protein CASSQFKDNYEQYF.

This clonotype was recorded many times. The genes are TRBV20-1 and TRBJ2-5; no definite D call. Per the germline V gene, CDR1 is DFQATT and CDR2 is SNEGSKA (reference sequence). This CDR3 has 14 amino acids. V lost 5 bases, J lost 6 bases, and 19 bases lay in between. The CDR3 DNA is TGCAGTGCTCCCGATTACGACCCGCCGAAGACCCAGTACTTC. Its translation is CSAPDYDPPKTQYF.

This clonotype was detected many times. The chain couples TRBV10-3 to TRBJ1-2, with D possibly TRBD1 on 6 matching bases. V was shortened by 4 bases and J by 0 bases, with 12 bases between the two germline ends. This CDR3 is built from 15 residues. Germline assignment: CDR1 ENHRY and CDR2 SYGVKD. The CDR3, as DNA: TGTGCCATCAGTGTGGACAGCAACTCTAACTATGGCTACACCTTC. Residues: CAISVDSNSNYGYTF.

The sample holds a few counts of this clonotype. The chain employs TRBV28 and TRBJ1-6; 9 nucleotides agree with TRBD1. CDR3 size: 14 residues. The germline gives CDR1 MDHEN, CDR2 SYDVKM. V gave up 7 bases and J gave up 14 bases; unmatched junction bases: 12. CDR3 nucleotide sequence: TGTGCCAGCACCACGACAGGGGGACTCTCATCCCTCCACTTT. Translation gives CASTTTGGLSSLHF.

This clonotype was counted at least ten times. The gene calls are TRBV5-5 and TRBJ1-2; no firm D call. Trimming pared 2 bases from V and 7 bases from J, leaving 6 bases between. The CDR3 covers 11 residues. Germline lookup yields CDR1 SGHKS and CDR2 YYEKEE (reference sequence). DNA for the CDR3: TGTGCCAGCAGCTTCGACGGTGGCTACACCTTC. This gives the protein CASSFDGGYTF.

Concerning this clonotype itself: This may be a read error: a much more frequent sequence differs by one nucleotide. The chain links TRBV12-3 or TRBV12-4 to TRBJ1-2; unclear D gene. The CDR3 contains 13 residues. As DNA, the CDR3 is TGTACCAGCAGTTTTCCCTCGAACTATGGCTACACCTTC. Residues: CTSSFPSNYGYTF.

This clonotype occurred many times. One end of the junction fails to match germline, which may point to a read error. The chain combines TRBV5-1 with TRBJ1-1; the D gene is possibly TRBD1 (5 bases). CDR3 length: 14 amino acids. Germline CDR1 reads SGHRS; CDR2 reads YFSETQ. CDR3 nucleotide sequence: TGTGCCAGCAGCCCCCGGGGGGTTGGGACTGAAGCTTTCTTT. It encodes CASSPRGVGTEAFF.

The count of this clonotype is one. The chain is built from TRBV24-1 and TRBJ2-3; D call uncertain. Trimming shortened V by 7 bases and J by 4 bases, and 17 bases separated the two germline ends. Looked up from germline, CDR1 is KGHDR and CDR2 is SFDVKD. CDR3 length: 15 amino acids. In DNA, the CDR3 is TGTGCCACCAGGGAGACGAAGAATACGCCAGATACGCAGTATTTT. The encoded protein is CATRETKNTPDTQYF.

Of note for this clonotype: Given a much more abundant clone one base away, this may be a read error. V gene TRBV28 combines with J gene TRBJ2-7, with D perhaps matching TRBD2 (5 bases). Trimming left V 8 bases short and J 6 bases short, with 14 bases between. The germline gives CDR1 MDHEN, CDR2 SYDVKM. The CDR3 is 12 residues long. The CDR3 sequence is CASGVGLREQYF. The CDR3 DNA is TGTGCCAGCGGCGTTGGACTTCGCGAGCAGTACTTC.

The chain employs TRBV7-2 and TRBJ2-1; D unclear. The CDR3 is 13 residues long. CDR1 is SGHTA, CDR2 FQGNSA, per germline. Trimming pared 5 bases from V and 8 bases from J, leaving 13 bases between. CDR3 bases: TGTGCCAGCAGCCCAGTTGTTGTAGATGAGCAGTTCTTC. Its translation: CASSPVVVDEQFF.

DNA for the CDR3: TGTGCCAGCAGTCCACAGGGGGGGCGTGAGCAGTTCTTC. It yields the protein CASSPQGGREQFF. The chain employs TRBV27 and TRBJ2-1, with D possibly being TRBD1 (8 bases). Between the trimmed V and J ends, which lost 5 bases and 9 bases, there was a span of 14 bases. This CDR3 comprises 13 residues. CDR1 and CDR2 from the germline V gene are MNHEY and SMNVEV (reference sequence).

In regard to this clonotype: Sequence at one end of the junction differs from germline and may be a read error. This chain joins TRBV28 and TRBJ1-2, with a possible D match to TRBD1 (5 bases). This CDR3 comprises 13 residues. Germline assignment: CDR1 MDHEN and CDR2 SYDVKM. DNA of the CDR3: TGTGCCAGCAGGGGCGGGACGGACTATGGCTACATCTTC. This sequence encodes CASRGGTDYGYIF.

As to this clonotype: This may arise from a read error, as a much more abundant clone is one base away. The CDR3 loop is CASSPTSGAYNEQYF. The CDR3 DNA follows: TGCGCCAGCAGCCCGACTAGCGGGGCTTACAATGAGCAGTACTTC. V and J are TRBV5-1 and TRBJ2-5; TRBD2 matches at 11 bases. Per the germline V gene, CDR1 is SGHRS and CDR2 is YFSETQ. The trim removed 4 bases at V and 11 bases at J, leaving 13 bases unmatched. This CDR3 has 15 residues.

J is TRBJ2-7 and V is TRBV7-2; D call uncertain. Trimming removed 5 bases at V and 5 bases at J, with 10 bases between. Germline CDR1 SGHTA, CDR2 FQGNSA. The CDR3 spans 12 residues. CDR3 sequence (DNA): TGTGCCAGCAGCCTCGGTTGGAACGAGCAGTACTTC. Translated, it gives CASSLGWNEQYF.

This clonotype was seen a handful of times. The CDR3 DNA follows: TGTGCCAGCAGTCAGACAGTCGACAGGACATATAGCAATCAGCCCCAGCATTTT. Translation: CASSQTVDRTYSNQPQHF. This rearrangement joins TRBV27 to TRBJ1-5; tentative D call: TRBD1 (6 bases). In germline, CDR1 is MNHEY, CDR2 SMNVEV (reference sequence). The CDR3 extends over 18 amino acids. The V and J ends lost 5 bases and 0 bases respectively, with 20 bases between them.

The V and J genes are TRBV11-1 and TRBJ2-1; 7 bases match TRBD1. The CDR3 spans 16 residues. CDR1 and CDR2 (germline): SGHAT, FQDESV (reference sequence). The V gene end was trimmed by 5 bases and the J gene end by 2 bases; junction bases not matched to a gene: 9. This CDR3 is CASSPDRRATYNEQFF. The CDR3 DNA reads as TGTGCCAGCAGCCCGGACAGGAGAGCTACCTACAATGAGCAGTTCTTC.

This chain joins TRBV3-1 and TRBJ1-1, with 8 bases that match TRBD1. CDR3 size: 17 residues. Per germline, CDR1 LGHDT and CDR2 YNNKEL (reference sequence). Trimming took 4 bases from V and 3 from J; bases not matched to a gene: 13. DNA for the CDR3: TGTGCCAGCAGCCTCCGAACAGGGGGTGCTGTAGACACTGAAGCTTTCTTT. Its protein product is CASSLRTGGAVDTEAFF.

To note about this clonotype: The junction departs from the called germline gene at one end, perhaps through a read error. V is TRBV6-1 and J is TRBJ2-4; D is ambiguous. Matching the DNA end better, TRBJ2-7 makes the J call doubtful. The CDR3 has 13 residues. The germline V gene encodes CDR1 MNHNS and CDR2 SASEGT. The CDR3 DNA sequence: TGTGCCAACAGTGAGACACCACTATACGAGCAGTACTTC. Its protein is CANSETPLYEQYF.

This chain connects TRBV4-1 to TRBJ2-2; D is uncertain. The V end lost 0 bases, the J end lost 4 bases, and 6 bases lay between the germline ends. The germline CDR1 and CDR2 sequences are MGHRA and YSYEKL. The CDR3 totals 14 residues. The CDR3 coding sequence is TGCGCCAGCAGCCAAGAAATAAGCACCGGGGAGCTGTTTTTT. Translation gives CASSQEISTGELFF.

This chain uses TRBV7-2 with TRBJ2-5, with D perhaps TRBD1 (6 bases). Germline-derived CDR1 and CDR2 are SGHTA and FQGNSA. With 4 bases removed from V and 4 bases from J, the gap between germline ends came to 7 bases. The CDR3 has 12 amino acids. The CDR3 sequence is CASSSRGETQYF. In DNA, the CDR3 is TGTGCCAGCAGCTCCAGGGGAGAGACCCAGTACTTC.

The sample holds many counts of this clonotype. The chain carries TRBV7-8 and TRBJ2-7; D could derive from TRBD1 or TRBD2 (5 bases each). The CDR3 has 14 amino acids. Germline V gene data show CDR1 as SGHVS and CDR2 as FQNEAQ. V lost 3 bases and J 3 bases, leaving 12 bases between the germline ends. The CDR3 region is CASSLGDGFYEQYF. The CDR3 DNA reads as TGTGCCAGCAGCTTGGGGGACGGTTTCTACGAGCAGTACTTC.

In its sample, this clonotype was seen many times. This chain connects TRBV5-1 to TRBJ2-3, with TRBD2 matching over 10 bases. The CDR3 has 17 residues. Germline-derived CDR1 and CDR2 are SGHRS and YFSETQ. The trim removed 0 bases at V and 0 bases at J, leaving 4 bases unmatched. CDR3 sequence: CASSLVGLASSTDTQYF. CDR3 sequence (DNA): TGCGCCAGCAGCTTGGTGGGACTAGCGTCTAGCACAGATACGCAGTATTTT.

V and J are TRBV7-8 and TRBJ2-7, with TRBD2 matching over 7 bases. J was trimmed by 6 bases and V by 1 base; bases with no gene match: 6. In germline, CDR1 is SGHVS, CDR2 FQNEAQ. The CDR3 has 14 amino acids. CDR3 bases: TGTGCCAGCAGCTTAGGGGGGGGTTACTGCGAGCAGTACTTC. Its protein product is CASSLGGGYCEQYF.

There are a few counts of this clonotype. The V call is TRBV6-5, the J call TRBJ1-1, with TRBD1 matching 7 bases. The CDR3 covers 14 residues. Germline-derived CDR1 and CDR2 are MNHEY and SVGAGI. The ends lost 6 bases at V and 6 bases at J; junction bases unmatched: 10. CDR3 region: CASRGAGGTSEAFF. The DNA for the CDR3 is TGTGCCAGCAGAGGGGCAGGGGGTACATCTGAAGCTTTCTTT.